This T cell receptor beta chain was sequenced for a study of T cell responses to AZD1222 COVID-19 vaccine. The assay was immunoSEQ multiplex PCR, and TCRdb's table has in-frame clones only and misses some. The table lists 90,000 to 150,000 clones, approximately 85% of them singletons. The CDR3 runs 16 residues. Germline V gene sequence: CDR1 MDHEN, CDR2 SYDVKM. The J segment lost 4 bases and the V segment lost 6 bases, leaving 10 bases of the junction unmatched. The chain employs TRBV28 and TRBJ2-5, with TRBD2 matching 11 bases. Sequencing was performed on peripheral blood, taken on day 0 of AZD1222 vaccination. The source of this sequence is an adult in good health. The CDR3 coding sequence is TGTGCCAGCAGCTATAGCGGGAGGGGGCTCGGAGAGACCCAGTACTTC. This gives the protein CASSYSGRGLGETQYF. The whole variable domain, remainder taken from reference TRBV28 and TRBJ2-5, is DVKVTQSSRYLVKRTGEKVFLECVQDMDHENMFWYRQDPGLGLRLIYFSYDVKMKEKGDIPEGYSVSREKKERFSLILESASTNQTSMYLCASSYSGRGLGETQYFGPGTRLLVL.